The present entry profiles one T cell receptor (beta chain) with its context. This specimen comes from a study of cytomegalovirus exposure and HLA in healthy donors. Researchers ran the PCR with 60 Vbeta and 13 Jbeta primers. Measured with immunoSEQ multiplex PCR; TCRdb has only the in-frame clones, and not every one. The data show around 150,000 clones, 60% to 80% seen once. Germline V gene data show CDR1 as SNHLY and CDR2 as FYNNEI. There are 14 residues in the CDR3. V lost 7 bases and J lost 2, with 12 bases in between. The receptor comes from a woman in her thirties in good health and CMV-seronegative. The J gene is TRBJ1-3, the V gene TRBV2; the D gene is possibly TRBD1 (6 bases). The sequenced material came from PBMCs. The DNA of the CDR3 is TGTGCCAGCATTCTACAGGGTGCTGGAAACACCATATATTTT. It codes for CASILQGAGNTIYF.